These 22 T cell receptor beta chains came from one sample sequenced in a study of shared clonotypes between healthy human individuals. The repertoire was sequenced with immunoSEQ multiplex PCR; TCRdb's copy has only in-frame clones and lacks some. The sample lists around 2.3 million clones, approximately 94% seen once, with roughly 0.13% in the top ten. Sequenced input: naive CD4+ T cells sorted from blood. Subset meaning: CD45RA+ positively selected. These receptors all come from a man younger than 30 in good health.

The chain uses TRBV30 and TRBJ1-4; no firm D call. This CDR3 comprises 13 residues. Trimming shortened V by 0 bases and J by 8 bases, and 10 bases separated the two germline ends. CDR1 and CDR2 from the germline V gene are GTSNPN and SVGIG (reference sequence). The CDR3 coding sequence is TGTGCCTGGAGTGTAGGGCCCTGGGAAAAACTGTTTTTT. Residues: CAWSVGPWEKLFF.

The chain couples TRBV19 to TRBJ1-6, with TRBD1 as a possible D gene (6 bases). CDR1 LNHDA and CDR2 SQIVND come from the germline V gene (reference sequence). The germline V and J ends were trimmed by 4 bases and 6 bases, with 16 bases remaining between them. There are 16 residues in the CDR3. CDR3: CASSTNLGGSNSPLHF. In DNA form, the CDR3 reads TGTGCCAGTAGTACCAACCTAGGGGGATCTAATTCACCCCTCCACTTT.

The chain is built from TRBV11-2 and TRBJ2-4; 7 nucleotides align to TRBD1. The germline CDR1 and CDR2 sequences are SGHAT and FQNNGV. The length of the CDR3 is 16 residues. The V segment lost 6 bases and the J segment 0 bases; nucleotides outside the gene matches: 8. The CDR3 protein is CASRQTGTLAKNIQYF. CDR3 in DNA: TGTGCCAGCAGACAGACAGGGACACTAGCCAAAAACATTCAGTACTTC.

This rearrangement joins TRBV7-3 to TRBJ2-1; 7 bases line up with TRBD1. CDR1 and CDR2 (germline): SGHTA, FQGTGA. CDR3 length: 14 residues. V lost 5 bases and J lost 6; bases outside the gene matches: 7. Written as DNA, the CDR3 is TGTGCCAGCAGCGTAGGGGGCCTCTCCAATGAGCAGTTCTTC. Its protein is CASSVGGLSNEQFF.

The chain uses TRBV2 and TRBJ2-1, with 11 bases fitting TRBD2. In germline, CDR1 is SNHLY, CDR2 FYNNEI. This CDR3 comprises 15 residues. J gave up 7 bases and V 5 bases, and 7 bases lay outside the gene matches. CDR3 DNA: TGTGCCAGCAGTACTAGCGGGGGAGGGTATAATGAGCAGTTCTTC. It specifies CASSTSGGGYNEQFF.

This clone showed up just once. The V gene is TRBV9, the J gene TRBJ2-7; 7 nucleotides line up with TRBD1. The J segment lost 7 bases and the V segment lost 0 bases, leaving 7 bases of the junction unmatched. The CDR3 runs to 14 residues. The germline V gene has CDR1 SGDLS and CDR2 YYNGEE. CDR3 region: CASSVEGGAEEQYF. The DNA for the CDR3 is TGTGCCAGCAGCGTAGAAGGGGGCGCGGAAGAGCAGTACTTC.

This clone was counted only a few times. The chain carries TRBV6-1 and TRBJ1-5; D remains ambiguous. The V and J ends lost 4 bases and 2 bases respectively, with 12 bases between them. The CDR3 totals 15 residues. In germline, CDR1 is MNHNS, CDR2 SASEGT. CDR3 protein: CASSVTVGGNQPQHF. The CDR3 DNA follows: TGTGCCAGCAGTGTCACAGTCGGGGGCAATCAGCCCCAGCATTTT.

The rearrangement uses TRBV27 and TRBJ2-7, with D perhaps being TRBD1 or TRBD2 (5 bases each). CDR1 and CDR2 from the germline V gene are MNHEY and SMNVEV (reference sequence). CDR3 size: 14 residues. Trimming removed 4 bases from V and 3 bases from J, with 13 bases in between. The CDR3: CASSWEWGGYEQYF. CDR3 DNA: TGTGCCAGCAGTTGGGAGTGGGGCGGCTACGAGCAGTACTTC.

This clone was seen once. The chain carries TRBV27 and TRBJ1-6, with TRBD1 as a possible D gene (5 bases). The V gene's germline CDR1 is MNHEY and CDR2 SMNVEV (reference sequence). Trimming cost V 3 bases and J 7 bases, with 7 bases left between them. The CDR3 is 13 amino acids. The CDR3 reads CASSLEGNSPLHF. As DNA, the CDR3 is TGTGCCAGCAGTTTGGAGGGGAATTCACCCCTCCACTTT.

The V call is TRBV6-1, the J call TRBJ2-2; 7 bases agree with TRBD2. After removal of 8 bases from V and 4 bases from J, the junction contained 4 bases not matched to a gene. The CDR3 covers 13 residues. Germline V CDR1 and CDR2: MNHNS, SASEGT. The CDR3 loop is CASGAGVTGELFF. The CDR3 DNA sequence: TGTGCCAGCGGTGCGGGGGTCACCGGGGAGCTGTTTTTT.

This chain connects TRBV19 to TRBJ2-2; 7 nucleotides match TRBD2. CDR3 length: 15 amino acids. CDR1 is LNHDA and CDR2 is SQIVND in the germline V gene (reference sequence). The V gene end was trimmed by 10 bases and the J gene end by 5 bases; junction bases not matched to a gene: 13. This chain's CDR3 is CATSGSASGTGELFF. The CDR3 bases are TGTGCCACCTCAGGTTCGGCTAGCGGAACCGGGGAGCTGTTTTTT. The full variable domain, rest sourced from reference TRBV19 and TRBJ2-2, is DGGITQSPKYLFRKEGQNVTLSCEQNLNHDAMYWYRQDPGQGLRLIYYSQIVNDFQKGDIAEGYSVSREKKESFPLTVTSAQKNPTAFYLCATSGSASGTGELFFGEGSRLTVL.

The CDR3 DNA reads as TGTGCCAGCAGTGATATCGTCCCTCGAGCGGGAAACACAGATACGCAGTATTTT. This codes for CASSDIVPRAGNTDTQYF. This chain joins TRBV2 and TRBJ2-3; 7 bases map to TRBD2. CDR3 length equals 18 residues. Trimming at V came to 3 bases and at J to 2 bases, leaving 14 bases not matched to a gene. Per the germline V gene, CDR1 is SNHLY and CDR2 is FYNNEI.

The genes are TRBV9 and TRBJ1-2; D ambiguous. This CDR3 has 15 residues. From germline, CDR1 is SGDLS and CDR2 YYNGEE. Trimming shortened V by 0 bases and J by 7 bases, and 16 bases separated the two germline ends. The CDR3 coding sequence is TGTGCCAGCAGCGTAGGAGGCCCAGCCGTAGCTGGCTACACCTTC. Translating gives CASSVGGPAVAGYTF.

The chain has TRBV2 and TRBJ2-2; 8 nucleotides line up with TRBD1. This CDR3 is built from 17 residues. Trimming took 9 bases from V and 0 from J; bases not matched to a gene: 12. Germline loops: CDR1 SNHLY, CDR2 FYNNEI. The CDR3 DNA reads as TGTGCCAGTTCCGGGGTTATGGGACAGGCGAACACCGGGGAGCTGTTTTTT. It translates to CASSGVMGQANTGELFF.

The chain has TRBV5-1 and TRBJ2-3; TRBD2 agrees at 11 bases. Germline-derived CDR1 and CDR2 are SGHRS and YFSETQ. V lost 0 bases, J lost 2 bases, and 5 bases stayed unmatched. The CDR3 length is 17 residues. CDR3 residues: CASSLAPSGGYTDTQYF. CDR3 DNA: TGCGCCAGCAGCTTGGCCCCTAGCGGGGGGTACACAGATACGCAGTATTTT.

The chain links TRBV27 to TRBJ2-1; TRBD2 is a possible D gene (5 bases). CDR1 MNHEY and CDR2 SMNVEV come from the germline V gene (reference sequence). The length of the CDR3 is 16 residues. V lost 3 bases, J lost 5 bases, and 17 bases lay in between. The CDR3 nucleotides are TGTGCCAGCAGTTTTCCCCTGGGGAGCGGAAACAATGAGCAGTTCTTC. This sequence encodes CASSFPLGSGNNEQFF.

The chain links TRBV11-3 to TRBJ2-3; 7 bases are shared with TRBD2. There are 18 residues in the CDR3. The V and J ends lost 2 bases and 2 bases, in that order; junction bases with no gene match: 13. Germline V gives CDR1 SGHNT, CDR2 YENEEA. CDR3 nucleotide sequence: TGTGCCAGCAGCTTACCCAACCCGGGGAGGGAAGACACAGATACGCAGTATTTT. It specifies CASSLPNPGREDTDTQYF.

This clone was counted once. J is TRBJ1-4 and V is TRBV30; 7 positions agree with TRBD1. The CDR3 runs 15 residues. Trimming cost V 5 bases and J 0 bases; bases outside gene matches: 6. CDR1 and CDR2 from the germline V gene are GTSNPN and SVGIG (reference sequence). This CDR3 is CAWGDRVATNEKLFF. The CDR3 coding sequence is TGTGCCTGGGGAGACAGGGTAGCAACTAATGAAAAACTGTTTTTT. Together with reference TRBV30 and TRBJ1-4, the CDR3 gives the full variable domain: SQTIHQWPATLVQPVGSPLSLECTVEGTSNPNLYWYRQAAGRGLQLLFYSVGIGQISSEVPQNLSASRPQDRQFILSSKKLLLSDSGFYLCAWGDRVATNEKLFFGSGTQLSVL.

The V gene is TRBV5-4, the J gene TRBJ2-2, with 10 bases aligning to TRBD1. Germline CDR1 and CDR2: SGHNT and YYREEE (reference sequence). With V trimmed by 4 bases and J by 5 bases, 5 bases remained unmatched. The CDR3 has 15 amino acids. CDR3 sequence (DNA): TGTGCCAGCAGCCCCTGGACAGGGGGGACCGGGGAGCTGTTTTTT. Its protein is CASSPWTGGTGELFF.

This clone was seen just once. The V and J genes are TRBV7-2 and TRBJ2-5; D is unclear. CDR1 SGHTA and CDR2 FQGNSA come from the germline V gene. The length of the CDR3 is 14 residues. Trimming pared 2 bases from V and 4 bases from J, leaving 11 bases between. DNA for the CDR3: TGTGCCAGCAGCTTACCGGAATGGGGAGAGACCCAGTACTTC. This translates into CASSLPEWGETQYF.

The rearrangement links TRBV10-2 to TRBJ2-1, with a tentative D call TRBD1 (5 bases). This CDR3 is 11 amino acids long. Trimming cost V 11 bases and J 0 bases, with 5 bases left between them. The germline V gene has CDR1 WSHSY and CDR2 SAAADI. The CDR3 reads CAGASYNEQFF. CDR3 DNA: TGCGCCGGGGCCTCCTACAATGAGCAGTTCTTC.

Worth noting for this clone: Other nucleotide sequences in the sample specify the same CDR3. The chain couples TRBV6-6 to TRBJ1-1; TRBD1 aligns across 8 bases. Germline-derived CDR1 and CDR2 are MNHNY and SVGAGI (reference sequence). This CDR3 comprises 14 residues. The V and J ends lost 4 bases and 2 bases, in that order; junction bases with no gene match: 3. The CDR3 nucleotides read TGTGCCAGCAGTTTCGGACAGGGAAACACTGAAGCTTTCTTT. Encoded protein: CASSFGQGNTEAFF.